One and the same sample provided the 30 T cell receptor beta chains below, sequenced in a study of OX40 agonist ivuxolimab in advanced cancers. Receptor amplification or capture employed the immunoSEQ multiplex PCR assay. TCRdb obtained this table from immuneACCESS and retained in-frame rearrangements with V and J assigned. These tables miss some clones; where compared with another copy, unresolved V genes account for less than half of the shortfall, and the remainder is unexplained. This sample holds some 74,000 clones; around 82% were observed only once. Together, the top ten hold 4% to 6% of the sample. The sample here was CD4+ or CD8+ T cells sorted from blood, taken in a trial of the OX40 agonist ivuxolimab. These receptors came from an adult with an advanced solid tumor such as melanoma, head and neck, liver or kidney cancer.

This clone showed up just a few times. This chain links TRBV7-9 with TRBJ1-2; no firm D call. The CDR3 runs to 13 residues. V was pared by 2 bases and J by 4 bases, with 8 bases between. Looked up from germline, CDR1 is SEHNR and CDR2 is FQNEAQ (reference sequence). CDR3 bases: TGTGCCAGCAGCTTACAGGATTTCTATGGCTACACCTTC. Translation gives CASSLQDFYGYTF. Combining the CDR3 with reference TRBV7-9 and TRBJ1-2 gives the whole variable domain DTGVSQNPRHKITKRGQNVTFRCDPISEHNRLYWYRQTLGQGPEFLTYFQNEAQLEKSRLLSDRFSAERPKGSFSTLEIQRTEQGDSAMYLCASSLQDFYGYTFGSGTRLTVV.

This rearrangement joins TRBV5-1 to TRBJ2-3; either TRBD1 or TRBD2 may supply D (6 bases each). V was cut by 4 bases and J by 2 bases, with 17 bases left in between. This CDR3 comprises 16 residues. Germline V lookup: CDR1 SGHRS, CDR2 YFSETQ. The CDR3 spells CASSLGAAGNTDTQYF. CDR3 nucleotides: TGCGCCAGCAGCCTGGGGGCGGCGGGGAACACAGATACGCAGTATTTT.

The chain links TRBV6-5 to TRBJ2-7, with D maybe TRBD1 (6 bases). This CDR3 contains 15 residues. With 6 bases removed from V and 0 bases from J, the gap between germline ends came to 15 bases. Germline CDR1 MNHEY, CDR2 SVGAGI. The CDR3 reads CASSLRGLTSYEQYF. CDR3 DNA sequence: TGTGCCAGCAGCCTCAGGGGCTTGACCTCCTACGAGCAGTACTTC.

The table lists this clone with a count of one. The chain links TRBV27 to TRBJ2-3; 8 bases match TRBD2. Germline values: CDR1 MNHEY, CDR2 SMNVEV (reference sequence). V lost 6 bases and J lost 2; bases outside the gene matches: 4. The CDR3 has 14 amino acids. The CDR3 sequence: CASRTSGPTDTQYF. The CDR3 DNA follows: TGTGCCAGCAGAACTAGCGGACCCACAGATACGCAGTATTTT.

CDR3 DNA sequence: TGTGCCAGCAGCTCAGGACTAGGGCGGCAAGAGACCCAGTACTTC. Its protein product is CASSSGLGRQETQYF. The V gene is TRBV7-6, the J gene TRBJ2-5; 7 bases agree with TRBD2. The CDR3 contains 15 residues. With V trimmed by 4 bases and J by 2 bases, 7 bases remained unmatched. Germline CDR1 and CDR2: SGHVS and FNYEAQ.

The J gene is TRBJ2-7, the V gene TRBV6-1; perhaps D is TRBD1 or TRBD2 (6 bases each). Trimming cost V 8 bases and J 4 bases, with 15 bases left between them. Germline V gene data show CDR1 as MNHNS and CDR2 as SASEGT. This CDR3 region has 13 residues. The CDR3 loop reads CASQEGGWYEQYF. The CDR3 nucleotides are TGTGCCAGCCAAGAGGGGGGATGGTACGAGCAGTACTTC.

V usage is TRBV6-6 and J usage is TRBJ2-1; TRBD2 aligns across 9 bases. The germline V gene has CDR1 MNHNY and CDR2 SVGAGI (reference sequence). This CDR3 has 16 residues. With V trimmed by 7 bases and J by 8 bases, 15 bases remained unmatched. The CDR3 coding sequence is TGTGCCAGCACTGTACTAAGGGGACTAGCAGGAGATGAGCAGTTCTTC. The encoded protein is CASTVLRGLAGDEQFF.

This chain links TRBV7-2 with TRBJ2-7; D may be TRBD2 (6 bases). This CDR3 spans 15 amino acids. The germline V gene encodes CDR1 SGHTA and CDR2 FQGNSA. The V gene lost 4 bases and the J gene lost 4 bases, with 17 bases spanning the gap. The CDR3 region has the DNA TGTGCCAGCAGCTCCCCCTACGGAGGGGATTACGAGCAGTACTTC. Protein sequence: CASSSPYGGDYEQYF.

The genes are TRBV10-3 and TRBJ2-3; D unclear. Looked up from germline, CDR1 is ENHRY and CDR2 is SYGVKD. Trimming left V 6 bases short and J 1 base short, with 8 bases between. The CDR3 contains 13 residues. CDR3 sequence (DNA): TGTGCCATCAGAGTAGAGGGCACAGATACGCAGTATTTT. Translated: CAIRVEGTDTQYF.

This clone was picked up one time. This sequence joins TRBV4-3 and TRBJ2-1; 12 bases are a match to TRBD2. Germline V gene lookup returns CDR1 LGHNA and CDR2 YSLEER. CDR3 length equals 17 residues. J gave up 4 bases and V 0 bases, and 4 bases lay outside the gene matches. CDR3 loop: CASSQDPLAGGYNEQFF. The CDR3 region has the DNA TGCGCCAGCAGCCAAGATCCACTAGCGGGGGGTTACAATGAGCAGTTCTTC.

The chain combines TRBV7-2 with TRBJ2-2; D is uncertain. Germline assignment: CDR1 SGHTA and CDR2 FQGNSA. This CDR3 comprises 14 residues. V was pared by 2 bases and J by 2 bases, with 6 bases between. The CDR3 region has the DNA TGTGCCAGCAGCTTATCAGAAAACACCGGGGAGCTGTTTTTT. It specifies CASSLSENTGELFF.

This clone was found a few times. The junction and the germline gene differ at one end; a read error may be behind it. This CDR3 is CASSAPGTALNF. In DNA, the CDR3 is TGTGCCAGTAGCGCGCCCGGGACAGCGCTTAATTTT. The chain combines TRBV19 with TRBJ1-5, with 7 positions matching TRBD1. The CDR3 covers 12 residues. Germline V CDR1 and CDR2: LNHDA, SQIVND (reference sequence).

The chain links TRBV18 to TRBJ2-3; D perhaps matches TRBD2 (5 bases). Germline-derived CDR1 and CDR2 are KGHSH and LQKENI. The CDR3 extends over 15 amino acids. V was cut by 3 bases and J by 2 bases, with 12 bases left in between. The CDR3 DNA sequence: TGTGCCAGCTCACCGAAGAGCGGTCACACAGATACGCAGTATTTT. Protein sequence: CASSPKSGHTDTQYF.

The rearrangement uses TRBV9 and TRBJ2-3; possible D gene TRBD1, 5 bases. The CDR3 runs 14 residues. Per the germline V gene, CDR1 is SGDLS and CDR2 is YYNGEE. Trimming shortened V by 3 bases and J by 11 bases, and 19 bases separated the two germline ends. Written as DNA, the CDR3 is TGTGCCAGCAGCGGAGGACACCCTCCGCTGGAGCAGTATTTT. This gives the protein CASSGGHPPLEQYF.

The V gene is TRBV6-5, the J gene TRBJ1-5; D remains unclear. CDR1 MNHEY and CDR2 SVGAGI come from the germline V gene. The CDR3 spans 15 residues. Trimming took 0 bases from V and 7 from J, leaving 13 bases between them. The CDR3 sequence is CASSYSGRVRQPQHF. Here the CDR3 DNA reads TGTGCCAGCAGTTACTCGGGGAGGGTAAGGCAGCCCCAGCATTTT.

V usage is TRBV27 and J usage is TRBJ2-1; 7 positions agree with TRBD2. The CDR3 runs to 14 residues. Germline loops: CDR1 MNHEY, CDR2 SMNVEV (reference sequence). Trimming removed 4 bases from V and 3 bases from J; junction bases left unmatched: 3. In DNA form, the CDR3 reads TGTGCCAGCAGTTCCGGCGGGAGCTACAATGAGCAGTTCTTC. It encodes CASSSGGSYNEQFF.

The rearrangement joins TRBV2 to TRBJ2-1, with 12 bases that match TRBD2. The junction had 14 bases not matched to a gene; V was cut back by 8 bases and J by 9 bases. This CDR3 spans 16 amino acids. CDR1 and CDR2 (germline): SNHLY, FYNNEI. CDR3 protein: CASFRGLAGLGGEQFF. Written as DNA, the CDR3 is TGTGCCAGCTTCCGGGGACTAGCGGGCCTCGGGGGTGAGCAGTTCTTC.

V gene TRBV7-9 combines with J gene TRBJ2-6; 7 bases align to TRBD1. J gave up 0 bases and V 11 bases, and 13 bases lay outside the gene matches. This CDR3 is 17 amino acids long. Germline lookup yields CDR1 SEHNR and CDR2 FQNEAQ (reference sequence). The CDR3 is CAVRYYRGSSGANVLTF. The CDR3 DNA reads TGTGCCGTCAGGTATTACAGGGGTTCCTCTGGGGCCAACGTCCTGACTTTC.

The rearrangement links TRBV5-1 to TRBJ1-2; possible D gene TRBD1, 6 bases. CDR1 is SGHRS, CDR2 YFSETQ, per germline. The CDR3 runs to 13 residues. V lost 4 bases, J lost 5 bases, and 12 bases lay in between. The CDR3 nucleotides are TGCGCCAGCAGCCCGTCCCAGGGGTATGGCTACACCTTC. This translates into CASSPSQGYGYTF.

This clone was picked up a small number of times. This sequence joins TRBV4-2 and TRBJ1-4; D remains unclear. The CDR3 length is 13 residues. The germline V and J ends were trimmed by 3 bases and 4 bases, with 6 bases remaining between them. Germline lookup yields CDR1 LGHNA and CDR2 YNFKEQ. DNA for the CDR3: TGTGCCAGCAGCCAGGGAGATAATGAAAAACTGTTTTTT. As protein: CASSQGDNEKLFF.

This clone was recorded only once. The J gene is TRBJ1-5, the V gene TRBV19, with D unclear. V lost 0 bases and J lost 7, with 19 bases in between. Germline V gene data show CDR1 as LNHDA and CDR2 as SQIVND (reference sequence). This CDR3 region has 17 residues. The CDR3 bases are TGTGCCAGTAGTATAGATGTGTGGGATGGAGACGGGCAGCCCCAGCATTTT. Amino acids: CASSIDVWDGDGQPQHF. The variable domain in full, with the rest retrieved from reference TRBV19 and TRBJ1-5, is DGGITQSPKYLFRKEGQNVTLSCEQNLNHDAMYWYRQDPGQGLRLIYYSQIVNDFQKGDIAEGYSVSREKKESFPLTVTSAQKNPTAFYLCASSIDVWDGDGQPQHFGDGTRLSIL.

This clone was counted a few times. This chain uses TRBV4-1 with TRBJ1-1, with D possibly matching TRBD1 (5 bases). V lost 0 bases and J 9 bases, leaving 8 bases between the germline ends. CDR3 length: 12 residues. CDR1 MGHRA and CDR2 YSYEKL come from the germline V gene. This CDR3 is CASSQERTKAFF. CDR3 in DNA: TGCGCCAGCAGCCAAGAAAGGACAAAAGCTTTCTTT.

Only a few counts were recorded for this clone. The germline gene is not matched at one end of the junction; a read error may be the cause. The chain combines TRBV4-3 with TRBJ2-1; D not resolved. The CDR3 runs 13 residues. Germline V gene sequence: CDR1 LGHNA, CDR2 YSLEER. In DNA, the CDR3 is TGCGCCAGCAGCCAGCGGATCTACATTGAGCAGTTCTTC. As protein: CASSQRIYIEQFF.

The rearrangement links TRBV2 to TRBJ2-5; maybe TRBD2 (5 bases). The CDR3 sequence is 14 residues long. Germline lookup yields CDR1 SNHLY and CDR2 FYNNEI. V lost 7 bases to trimming and J lost 4 bases, with 16 bases between them. CDR3 coding DNA: TGTGCCAGCATTTCGTGGGAGTTGCGAGAGACCCAGTACTTC. It specifies CASISWELRETQYF. The full variable domain, with the rest looked up from reference TRBV2 and TRBJ2-5, is EPEVTQTPSHQVTQMGQEVILRCVPISNHLYFYWYRQILGQKVEFLVSFYNNEISEKSEIFDDQFSVERPDGSNFTLKIRSTKLEDSAMYFCASISWELRETQYFGPGTRLLVL.

CDR3 protein: CSAAPAGGETQYF. DNA of the CDR3: TGCAGCGCCGCGCCAGCGGGAGGGGAGACCCAGTACTTC. The V gene is TRBV29-1, the J gene TRBJ2-5, with TRBD2 matching 10 bases. The CDR3 spans 13 residues. With V trimmed by 7 bases and J by 5 bases, 7 bases remained unmatched. The germline V gene encodes CDR1 SQVTM and CDR2 ANQGSEA.

CDR3 sequence reads: CASSLGPQNGNSPLHF. CDR3 nucleotide sequence: TGTGCCAGCAGCTTAGGGCCTCAAAACGGTAATTCACCCCTCCACTTT. The rearrangement uses TRBV7-3 and TRBJ1-6, with no clear D. Trimming took 2 bases from V and 6 from J, leaving 14 bases between them. The CDR3 has 16 amino acids. Germline V gene sequence: CDR1 SGHTA, CDR2 FQGTGA.

This chain joins TRBV19 and TRBJ2-3, with TRBD2 identical over 7 bases. Germline-derived CDR1 and CDR2 are LNHDA and SQIVND (reference sequence). J was trimmed by 2 bases and V by 3 bases; bases with no gene match: 11. This CDR3 spans 17 amino acids. The CDR3 spells CASSIKGAGSTTDTQYF. CDR3 DNA sequence: TGTGCCAGTAGTATTAAAGGAGCGGGATCGACCACAGATACGCAGTATTTT.

The chain uses TRBV11-3 and TRBJ2-1, with D tentatively TRBD1 (6 bases). This CDR3 comprises 15 residues. Trimming pared 3 bases from V and 5 bases from J, leaving 14 bases between. Germline V CDR1 and CDR2: SGHNT, YENEEA. The CDR3 DNA follows: TGTGCCAGCAGCTTTTCGGACAGCGGACACAATGAGCAGTTCTTC. Encoded protein: CASSFSDSGHNEQFF.

V usage is TRBV18 and J usage is TRBJ1-2, with D uncertain. From germline, CDR1 is KGHSH and CDR2 LQKENI. The ends were cut back, 3 bases at V and 5 bases at J, with 13 bases in the middle. This CDR3 has 14 amino acids. The CDR3 sequence is CASSPDRTKYGYTF. The CDR3 nucleotides are TGTGCCAGCTCACCCGATCGCACCAAATATGGCTACACCTTC. The complete variable domain, with remaining parts taken from reference TRBV18 and TRBJ1-2, reads NAGVMQNPRHLVRRRGQEARLRCSPMKGHSHVYWYRQLPEEGLKFMVYLQKENIIDESGMPKERFSAEFPKEGPSILRIQQVVRGDSAAYFCASSPDRTKYGYTFGSGTRLTVV.

The V call is TRBV5-5, the J call TRBJ1-4, with 7 positions matching TRBD1. Germline V lookup: CDR1 SGHKS, CDR2 YYEKEE (reference sequence). The ends lost 3 bases at V and 8 bases at J; junction bases unmatched: 7. This CDR3 contains 14 residues. The CDR3 region is CASSSGQAFEKLFF. Written as DNA, the CDR3 is TGTGCCAGCAGCTCCGGACAGGCGTTCGAAAAACTGTTTTTT.